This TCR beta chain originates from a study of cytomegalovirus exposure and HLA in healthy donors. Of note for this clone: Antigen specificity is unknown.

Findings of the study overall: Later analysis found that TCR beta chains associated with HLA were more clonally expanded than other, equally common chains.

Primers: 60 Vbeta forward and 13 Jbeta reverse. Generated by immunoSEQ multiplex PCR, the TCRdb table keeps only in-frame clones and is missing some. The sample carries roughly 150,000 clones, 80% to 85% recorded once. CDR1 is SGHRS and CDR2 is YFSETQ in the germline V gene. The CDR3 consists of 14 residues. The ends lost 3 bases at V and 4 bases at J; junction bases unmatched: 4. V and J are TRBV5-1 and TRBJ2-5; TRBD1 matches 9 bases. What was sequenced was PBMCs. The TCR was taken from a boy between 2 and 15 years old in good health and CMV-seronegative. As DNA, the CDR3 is TGCGCCAGCAGCTCGGCGACAGGGGGAGAGACCCAGTACTTC. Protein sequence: CASSSATGGETQYF. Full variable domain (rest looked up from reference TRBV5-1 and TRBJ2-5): KAGVTQTPRYLIKTRGQQVTLSCSPISGHRSVSWYQQTPGQGLQFLFEYFSETQRNKGNFPGRFSGRQFSNSRSEMNVSTLELGDSALYLCASSSATGGETQYFGPGTRLLVL.